This is a list of T cell receptor beta chains from one sample in a study of radiotherapy plus CTLA-4 blockade in lung cancer. The assay was immunoSEQ multiplex PCR, and TCRdb's table has in-frame clones only and misses some. Counted here are around 110,000 clones, more than 75% occurring once; the ten biggest clones make up 2% to 2.5%. Sequences were derived from peripheral blood, sampled from a patient treated with radiotherapy plus ipilimumab. These receptors all come from a human donor with non-small cell lung cancer that progressed on radiotherapy plus ipilimumab. Some clones in this sample may be carry-over from other donors' samples. CDR3s include the opening cysteine and the closing phenylalanine or tryptophan. Each record gives: CDR3 protein, CDR3 DNA, clone size, D gene, V gene, J gene. D genes are given only for firm matches. For some rows the clone size is stated as once, few or many, or as a class when expanded; others skip it.

CDR3 protein: CASSVASSGYNEQFF; CDR3 DNA: TGTGCCAGCAGCGTAGCCTCGAGCGGCTACAATGAGCAGTTCTTC; clone size: -; D gene: -; V gene: TRBV9; J gene: TRBJ2-1
CDR3 protein: CSVAGLGSEAFF; CDR3 DNA: TGCAGCGTTGCAGGCTTAGGGTCTGAAGCTTTCTTT; clone size: -; D gene: -; V gene: TRBV29-1; J gene: TRBJ1-1
CDR3 protein: CASNLDRGIYEQYF; CDR3 DNA: TGTGCCAGCAACTTGGACAGGGGAATCTACGAGCAGTACTTC; clone size: -; D gene: TRBD1; V gene: TRBV2; J gene: TRBJ2-7
CDR3 protein: CASSPVGGWETQYF; CDR3 DNA: TGTGCCAGCTCACCCGTCGGGGGCTGGGAGACCCAGTACTTC; clone size: few; D gene: -; V gene: TRBV18; J gene: TRBJ2-5
CDR3 protein: CASSFGDHSGNTIYF; CDR3 DNA: TGTGCCAGCAGCTTCGGGGATCACTCTGGAAACACCATATATTTT; clone size: -; D gene: -; V gene: TRBV5-8; J gene: TRBJ1-3
CDR3 protein: CASSEQGAGAKNIQYF; CDR3 DNA: TGTGCCAGCAGTGAACAGGGGGCAGGGGCCAAAAACATTCAGTACTTC; clone size: -; D gene: TRBD1; V gene: TRBV6-1; J gene: TRBJ2-4
CDR3 protein: CASSGDNSPLHF; CDR3 DNA: TGTGCCAGCAGCGGAGATAATTCACCCCTCCACTTT; clone size: -; D gene: -; V gene: TRBV9; J gene: TRBJ1-6
CDR3 protein: CASTNSHRSFF; CDR3 DNA: TGTGCCAGCACCAATTCTCATCGGTCTTTCTTT; clone size: -; D gene: -; V gene: TRBV28; J gene: TRBJ1-1
CDR3 protein: CASSLGTGPSNEQFF; CDR3 DNA: TGTGCCAGCAGCTTGGGGACAGGGCCCAGCAATGAGCAGTTCTTC; clone size: -; D gene: TRBD1; V gene: TRBV5-4; J gene: TRBJ2-1
CDR3 protein: CASRRDNDQPQHF; CDR3 DNA: TGTGCCAGCAGGAGGGACAACGATCAGCCCCAGCATTTT; clone size: -; D gene: -; V gene: TRBV6-1; J gene: TRBJ1-5
CDR3 protein: CARRAYRGQRSSRGNYGYTF; CDR3 DNA: TGTGCCAGGAGAGCCTACCGGGGACAGCGGTCGAGTCGGGGGAACTATGGCTACACCTTC; clone size: -; D gene: TRBD1; V gene: TRBV19; J gene: TRBJ1-2
CDR3 protein: CASSQDDSGGADTQYF; CDR3 DNA: TGTGCCAGCAGCCAAGATGATAGCGGGGGGGCAGATACGCAGTATTTT; clone size: few; D gene: TRBD2; V gene: TRBV4-2; J gene: TRBJ2-3
CDR3 protein: CASLGQGGSQPQHF; CDR3 DNA: TGTGCCAGCCTGGGGCAGGGAGGTTCTCAGCCCCAGCATTTT; clone size: -; D gene: -; V gene: TRBV2; J gene: TRBJ1-5
CDR3 protein: CASSLVLATEAFF; CDR3 DNA: TGCGCCAGCAGCTTGGTTCTGGCCACTGAAGCTTTCTTT; clone size: -; D gene: -; V gene: TRBV5-1; J gene: TRBJ1-1
CDR3 protein: CATSRDRENQPQHF; CDR3 DNA: TGTGCCACCAGCAGAGACAGGGAAAATCAGCCCCAGCATTTT; clone size: few; D gene: -; V gene: TRBV15; J gene: TRBJ1-5
CDR3 protein: CASSLERGKETQYF; CDR3 DNA: TGCGCCAGCAGCTTGGAGAGAGGGAAAGAGACCCAGTACTTC; clone size: -; D gene: -; V gene: TRBV5-1; J gene: TRBJ2-5
CDR3 protein: CASSFEGSGNTIYF; CDR3 DNA: TGCGCCAGCAGCTTTGAGGGATCGGGAAACACCATATATTTT; clone size: -; D gene: -; V gene: TRBV5-1; J gene: TRBJ1-3
CDR3 protein: CASRISGTESYEQYF; CDR3 DNA: TGTGCCAGCAGGATTTCGGGGACAGAATCCTACGAGCAGTACTTC; clone size: -; D gene: TRBD1; V gene: TRBV6-1; J gene: TRBJ2-7
CDR3 protein: CASSIEGQPYNEQFF; CDR3 DNA: TGTGCCAGTAGTATTGAGGGACAACCTTACAATGAGCAGTTCTTC; clone size: -; D gene: -; V gene: TRBV19; J gene: TRBJ2-1
CDR3 protein: CASSEVGAGRQETQYF; CDR3 DNA: TGTGCCAGCAGTGAAGTCGGCGCGGGGCGACAAGAGACCCAGTACTTC; clone size: -; D gene: -; V gene: TRBV25-1; J gene: TRBJ2-5
CDR3 protein: CASSIERQVGSVNTEAFF; CDR3 DNA: TGTGCCAGCAGCATAGAAAGACAGGTCGGCTCTGTGAACACTGAAGCTTTCTTT; clone size: -; D gene: -; V gene: TRBV21-1; J gene: TRBJ1-1
CDR3 protein: CASSPGQRHEQYF; CDR3 DNA: TGTGCCAGCTCACCCGGACAGCGCCACGAGCAGTACTTC; clone size: -; D gene: -; V gene: TRBV18; J gene: TRBJ2-7
CDR3 protein: CASSTRDRSSGANVLTF; CDR3 DNA: TGTGCCAGCAGCACCCGGGACAGGTCTTCTGGGGCCAACGTCCTGACTTTC; clone size: -; D gene: TRBD1; V gene: TRBV4-2; J gene: TRBJ2-6
CDR3 protein: CASRNGDNEQFF; CDR3 DNA: TGTGCCAGCAGGAACGGGGACAATGAGCAGTTCTTC; clone size: -; D gene: -; V gene: TRBV6-5; J gene: TRBJ2-1
CDR3 protein: CASSARQTQETQYF; CDR3 DNA: TGCGCCAGCAGCGCTCGACAGACTCAAGAGACCCAGTACTTC; clone size: -; D gene: -; V gene: TRBV5-1; J gene: TRBJ2-5
CDR3 protein: CASSPEEGLATEAFF; CDR3 DNA: TGTGCCAGCTCACCAGAGGAGGGGTTGGCCACTGAAGCTTTCTTT; clone size: once; D gene: -; V gene: TRBV18; J gene: TRBJ1-1
CDR3 protein: CASRPGTGGNEKLFF; CDR3 DNA: TGTGCCAGCAGACCTGGGACAGGGGGAAATGAAAAACTGTTTTTT; clone size: once; D gene: TRBD1; V gene: TRBV7-3; J gene: TRBJ1-4
CDR3 protein: CASSRGQGSFYGYTF; CDR3 DNA: TGTGCCAGCAGCCGAGGACAGGGGTCATTTTATGGCTACACCTTC; clone size: -; D gene: TRBD1; V gene: TRBV5-4; J gene: TRBJ1-2
CDR3 protein: CASSYSRTWIGNTIYF; CDR3 DNA: TGTGCCAGCAGTTACTCGAGAACCTGGATTGGAAACACCATATATTTT; clone size: -; D gene: -; V gene: TRBV6-6; J gene: TRBJ1-3
CDR3 protein: CASSAGTGPSEQYF; CDR3 DNA: TGTGCCAGCAGTGCCGGGACAGGGCCCTCCGAGCAGTACTTC; clone size: -; D gene: TRBD1; V gene: TRBV6-1; J gene: TRBJ2-7
CDR3 protein: CASSPGAPDGYTF; CDR3 DNA: TGTGCCAGCAGCCCAGGGGCCCCGGATGGCTACACCTTC; clone size: -; D gene: -; V gene: TRBV5-4; J gene: TRBJ1-2
CDR3 protein: CASSLGQGFFYEQYF; CDR3 DNA: TGTGCCAGCTCACTGGGACAGGGTTTTTTCTACGAGCAGTACTTC; clone size: -; D gene: TRBD1; V gene: TRBV18; J gene: TRBJ2-7
CDR3 protein: CASSLGGNEQFF; CDR3 DNA: TGCGCCAGCAGCTTGGGGGGGAATGAGCAGTTCTTC; clone size: -; D gene: -; V gene: TRBV5-1; J gene: TRBJ2-1
CDR3 protein: CASSLTLAGASTDTQYF; CDR3 DNA: TGCGCCAGCAGCTTGACACTAGCGGGGGCTAGCACAGATACGCAGTATTTT; clone size: -; D gene: TRBD2; V gene: TRBV5-1; J gene: TRBJ2-3
CDR3 protein: CASSKTAGANVLTF; CDR3 DNA: TGTGCCAGCAGTAAGACAGCTGGGGCCAACGTCCTGACTTTC; clone size: once; D gene: -; V gene: TRBV2; J gene: TRBJ2-6
CDR3 protein: CASSDFAPRTGELFF; CDR3 DNA: TGTGCCAGCAGTGATTTTGCGCCGAGAACCGGGGAGCTGTTTTTT; clone size: -; D gene: -; V gene: TRBV2; J gene: TRBJ2-2
CDR3 protein: CAWSSGTAEKLFF; CDR3 DNA: TGTGCCTGGAGTAGCGGGACCGCTGAAAAACTGTTTTTT; clone size: -; D gene: -; V gene: TRBV30; J gene: TRBJ1-4
CDR3 protein: CSVDGASGATDTQYF; CDR3 DNA: TGCAGCGTTGACGGCGCTAGCGGGGCCACAGATACGCAGTATTTT; clone size: -; D gene: TRBD2; V gene: TRBV29-1; J gene: TRBJ2-3
CDR3 protein: CASSLPDQPQHF; CDR3 DNA: TGTGCCAGCAGTTTACCCGATCAGCCCCAGCATTTT; clone size: few; D gene: -; V gene: TRBV28; J gene: TRBJ1-5
CDR3 protein: CAWSVGIAQNIQYF; CDR3 DNA: TGTGCCTGGAGTGTAGGGATAGCGCAAAACATTCAGTACTTC; clone size: -; D gene: -; V gene: TRBV30; J gene: TRBJ2-4
CDR3 protein: CASSIADTQYF; CDR3 DNA: TGTGCCAGTAGTATTGCTGATACGCAGTATTTT; clone size: -; D gene: -; V gene: TRBV19; J gene: TRBJ2-3
CDR3 protein: CASSAAQGTYGYTF; CDR3 DNA: TGTGCCAGCAGCGCCGCGCAGGGCACCTATGGCTACACCTTC; clone size: -; D gene: -; V gene: TRBV5-4; J gene: TRBJ1-2
CDR3 protein: CASSPGGTNEQFF; CDR3 DNA: TGTGCCAGCAGCCCCGGAGGGACCAATGAGCAGTTCTTC; clone size: -; D gene: -; V gene: TRBV6-5; J gene: TRBJ2-1
CDR3 protein: CASSSGLALRYQFF; CDR3 DNA: TGCGCCAGCAGTTCCGGACTAGCGCTACGTTATCAGTTCTTC; clone size: -; D gene: TRBD2; V gene: TRBV5-1; J gene: TRBJ2-1
CDR3 protein: CAVGGGLEKLFF; CDR3 DNA: TGTGCCGTCGGTGGGGGCCTTGAAAAACTGTTTTTT; clone size: -; D gene: -; V gene: TRBV6-1; J gene: TRBJ1-4
CDR3 protein: CASSFLPILRDGSYEQYF; CDR3 DNA: TGTGCCAGCAGCTTCCTACCAATTTTACGGGACGGCTCCTACGAGCAGTACTTC; clone size: -; D gene: -; V gene: TRBV7-2; J gene: TRBJ2-7